The rows below give T cell receptor beta chains drawn from one sample of a study of T cells in Graves' hyperthyroidism and ophthalmopathy. Each CDR3 protein is one row after TCRdb ran MiXCR on the multiplex PCR reads. The sample has fewer than 450,000 distinct CDR3 sequences; around 15% are singletons. Sequenced input: blood. Receptor source: a woman aged 60 to 75 with Graves' ophthalmopathy. Each CDR3 is given with its conserved first and last residue. Each record gives: D gene, clone size, J gene, V gene, CDR3 protein, CDR3 DNA. A D gene is named only where the DNA matches it firmly. Size is stated as how often the clone was seen (once, few, many) or a class if it is expanded.

>-|many|TRBJ2-1|TRBV18
CASSPGGGGTYNEQFF
TGTGCCAGCTCACCAGGTGGGGGTGGCACCTACAATGAGCAGTTCTTC
>-|many|TRBJ2-1|TRBV3-1
CASSQEGTRRDEQFF
TGTGCCAGCAGCCAAGAAGGGACGAGGCGGGATGAGCAGTTCTTC
>-|many|TRBJ2-7|TRBV5-1
CASSLGGATKSSYEQYF
TGCGCCAGCAGCTTGGGCGGGGCTACCAAGAGCTCCTACGAGCAGTACTTC
>TRBD2|many|TRBJ2-5|TRBV27
CASSSRLAGGETQYF
TGTGCCAGCAGTTCGCGACTAGCGGGAGGGGAGACCCAGTACTTC
>-|many|TRBJ1-1|TRBV2
CASSPRQSNTEAFF
TGTGCCAGCAGCCCTAGACAGTCGAACACTGAAGCTTTCTTT
>-|few|TRBJ2-7|TRBV5-1
CASSRGIGYEQYF
TGCGCCAGCAGTCGGGGGATCGGCTACGAGCAGTACTTC
>-|many|TRBJ2-1|TRBV7-3
CASSLSGNEQFF
TGTGCCAGCAGCTTATCGGGGAATGAGCAGTTCTTC
>TRBD2|many|TRBJ2-3|TRBV7-9
CASSPSGVSTDTQYF
TGTGCCAGCAGCCCTAGCGGAGTTAGCACAGATACGCAGTATTTT
>-|many|TRBJ2-1|TRBV20-1
CSATPSTRSSSYNEQFF
TGCAGTGCTACACCGTCTACGCGATCCAGCTCCTACAATGAGCAGTTCTTC
>-|few|TRBJ2-2|TRBV11-3
CASSNTNTRELFF
TGTGCCAGCAGTAATACGAACACCAGGGAGCTGTTTTTT
>-|many|TRBJ2-3|TRBV27
CASSPGGTQYF
TGTGCCAGCAGCCCGGGGGGCACGCAGTATTTT
>TRBD2|many|TRBJ2-1|TRBV19
CASSIASPGLEVEQFF
TGTGCCAGTAGTATCGCCTCACCGGGACTAGAGGTTGAGCAGTTCTTC
>TRBD1|few|TRBJ1-5|TRBV6-1
CASSRGTGGFQPQHF
TGTGCCAGCAGCCGGGGGACAGGGGGATTTCAGCCCCAGCATTTT
>-|many|TRBJ2-1|TRBV18
CASSPPTAHNEQFF
TGTGCCAGCTCACCTCCGACAGCCCACAATGAGCAGTTCTTC
>-|many|TRBJ2-3|TRBV20-1
CSARAEVGSTDTQYF
TGCAGTGCTAGAGCGGAGGTGGGGAGCACAGATACGCAGTATTTT